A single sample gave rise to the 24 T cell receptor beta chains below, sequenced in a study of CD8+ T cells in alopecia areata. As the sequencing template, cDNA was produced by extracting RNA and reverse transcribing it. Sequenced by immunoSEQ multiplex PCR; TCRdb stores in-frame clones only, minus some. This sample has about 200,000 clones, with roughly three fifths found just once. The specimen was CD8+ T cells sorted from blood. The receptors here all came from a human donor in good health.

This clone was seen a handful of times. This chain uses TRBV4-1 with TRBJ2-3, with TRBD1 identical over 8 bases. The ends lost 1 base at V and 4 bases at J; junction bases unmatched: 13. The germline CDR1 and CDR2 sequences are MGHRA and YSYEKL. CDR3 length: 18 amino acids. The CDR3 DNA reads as TGCGCCAGCAGCCAAGGGCCATGGCCAGGGGGCAGTTCAGATACGCAGTATTTT. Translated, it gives CASSQGPWPGGSSDTQYF.

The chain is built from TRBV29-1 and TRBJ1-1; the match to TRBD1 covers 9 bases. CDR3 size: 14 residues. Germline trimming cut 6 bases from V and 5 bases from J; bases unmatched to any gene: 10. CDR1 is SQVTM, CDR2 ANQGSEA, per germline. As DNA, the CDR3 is TGCAGCGTGGGCAGGGACAGGGCGGGGACTGAAGCTTTCTTT. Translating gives CSVGRDRAGTEAFF.

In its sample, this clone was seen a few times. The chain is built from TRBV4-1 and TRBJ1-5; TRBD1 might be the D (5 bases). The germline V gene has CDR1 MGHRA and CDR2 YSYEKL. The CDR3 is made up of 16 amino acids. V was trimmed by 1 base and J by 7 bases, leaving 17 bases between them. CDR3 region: CASSQAPGEWDQPQHF. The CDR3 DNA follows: TGCGCCAGCAGCCAAGCCCCTGGGGAATGGGACCAGCCCCAGCATTTT.

The CDR3 DNA sequence: TGTGCCAGCAGTTACTCATTGGAAGCTTTCTTT. The encoded protein is CASSYSLEAFF. V is TRBV27 and J is TRBJ1-1; no firm D call. This CDR3 region has 11 residues. The V end lost 4 bases, the J end lost 8 bases, and 8 bases lay between the germline ends. CDR1 is MNHEY and CDR2 is SMNVEV in the germline V gene (reference sequence).

CDR3 sequence (DNA): TGTGCCAGCAGTCCCTCTTTCGGCGTAGGCACAGATACGCAGTATTTT. Residues: CASSPSFGVGTDTQYF. The chain combines TRBV7-8 with TRBJ2-3, with D unclear. CDR1 is SGHVS, CDR2 FQNEAQ, per germline. CDR3 length: 16 residues. The V gene lost 6 bases and the J gene lost 1 base, with 17 bases spanning the gap.

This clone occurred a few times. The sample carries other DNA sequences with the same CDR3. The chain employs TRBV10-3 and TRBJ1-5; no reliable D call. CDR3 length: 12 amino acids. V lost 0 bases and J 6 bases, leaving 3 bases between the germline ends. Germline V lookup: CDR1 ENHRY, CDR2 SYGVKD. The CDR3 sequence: CAISESGQPQHF. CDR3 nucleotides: TGTGCCATCAGTGAGTCGGGTCAGCCCCAGCATTTT.

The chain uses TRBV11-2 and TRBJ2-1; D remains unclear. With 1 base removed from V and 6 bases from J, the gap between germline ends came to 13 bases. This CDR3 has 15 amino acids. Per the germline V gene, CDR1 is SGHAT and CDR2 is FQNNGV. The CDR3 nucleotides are TGTGCCAGCAGCTTAGCCATGCTGAGTATCAATGAGCAGTTCTTC. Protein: CASSLAMLSINEQFF. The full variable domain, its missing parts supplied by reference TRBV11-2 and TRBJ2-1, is EAGVAQSPRYKIIEKRQSVAFWCNPISGHATLYWYQQILGQGPKLLIQFQNNGVVDDSQLPKDRFSAERLKGVDSTLKIQPAKLEDSAVYLCASSLAMLSINEQFFGPGTRLTVL.

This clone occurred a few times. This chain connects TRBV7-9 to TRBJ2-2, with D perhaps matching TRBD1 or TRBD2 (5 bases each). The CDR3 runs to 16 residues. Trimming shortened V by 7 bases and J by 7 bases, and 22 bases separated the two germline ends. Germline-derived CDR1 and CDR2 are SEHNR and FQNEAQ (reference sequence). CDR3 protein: CASTPGATLDRGELFF. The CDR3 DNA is TGTGCCAGCACCCCCGGGGCCACCCTAGACCGCGGGGAGCTGTTTTTT. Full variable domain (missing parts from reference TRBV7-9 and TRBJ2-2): DTGVSQNPRHKITKRGQNVTFRCDPISEHNRLYWYRQTLGQGPEFLTYFQNEAQLEKSRLLSDRFSAERPKGSFSTLEIQRTEQGDSAMYLCASTPGATLDRGELFFGEGSRLTVL.

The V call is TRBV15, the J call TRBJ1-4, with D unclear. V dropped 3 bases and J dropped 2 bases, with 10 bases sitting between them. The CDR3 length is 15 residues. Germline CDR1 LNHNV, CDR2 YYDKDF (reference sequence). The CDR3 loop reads CATSRDRATNEKLFF. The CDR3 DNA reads TGTGCCACCAGCAGGGACCGGGCGACTAATGAAAAACTGTTTTTT.

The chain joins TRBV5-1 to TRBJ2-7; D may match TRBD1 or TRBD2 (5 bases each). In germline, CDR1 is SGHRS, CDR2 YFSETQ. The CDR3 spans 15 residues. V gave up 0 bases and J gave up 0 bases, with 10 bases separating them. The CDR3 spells CASSLVVGTSYEQYF. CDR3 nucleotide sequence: TGCGCCAGCAGCTTGGTTGTTGGGACCTCCTACGAGCAGTACTTC.

CDR3 coding DNA: TGCAGCGTGAGGGCGTGGGCTCTGGATGAGCAGTTCTTC. Its protein product is CSVRAWALDEQFF. The J gene is TRBJ2-1, the V gene TRBV29-1; TRBD2 might be the D (5 bases). Germline loops: CDR1 SQVTM, CDR2 ANQGSEA. V lost 6 bases and J lost 8, with 17 bases in between. CDR3 size: 13 residues.

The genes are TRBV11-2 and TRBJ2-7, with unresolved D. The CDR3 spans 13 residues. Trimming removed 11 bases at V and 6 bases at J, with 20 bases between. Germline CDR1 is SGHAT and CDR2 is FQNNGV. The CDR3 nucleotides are TGTGCCTCACAAGGTCACAAGGTGTTCGAGCAGTACTTC. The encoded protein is CASQGHKVFEQYF.

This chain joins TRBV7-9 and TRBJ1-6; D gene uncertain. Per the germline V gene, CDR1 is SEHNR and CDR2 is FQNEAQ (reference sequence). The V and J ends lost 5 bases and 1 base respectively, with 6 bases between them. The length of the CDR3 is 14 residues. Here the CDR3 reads CASSRRSYNSPLHF. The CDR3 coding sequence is TGTGCCAGCAGCCGTCGATCCTATAATTCACCCCTCCACTTT.

The CDR3 nucleotides read TGTGCCAGCAGCTTAGGGCCAGGTGGGGGCGCGGGCTCACCCCTCCACTTT. The encoded protein is CASSLGPGGGAGSPLHF. The rearrangement uses TRBV13 and TRBJ1-6; a weak D match, TRBD1 (6 bases). Looked up from germline, CDR1 is PRHDT and CDR2 is FYEKMQ (reference sequence). Trimming pared 0 bases from V and 10 bases from J, leaving 19 bases between. This CDR3 comprises 17 residues.

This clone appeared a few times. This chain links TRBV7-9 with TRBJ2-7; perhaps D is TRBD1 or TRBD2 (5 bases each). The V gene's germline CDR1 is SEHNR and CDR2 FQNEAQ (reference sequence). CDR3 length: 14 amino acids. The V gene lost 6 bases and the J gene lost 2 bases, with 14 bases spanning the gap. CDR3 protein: CASSGTLATYEQYF. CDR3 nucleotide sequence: TGTGCCAGCAGTGGGACGTTAGCGACCTACGAGCAGTACTTC.

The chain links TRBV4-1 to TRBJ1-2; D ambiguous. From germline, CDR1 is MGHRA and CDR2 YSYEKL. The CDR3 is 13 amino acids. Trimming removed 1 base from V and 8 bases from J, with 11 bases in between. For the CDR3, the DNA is TGCGCCAGCAGCCAAGCAGGCCGTGGCGGCTACACCTTC. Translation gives CASSQAGRGGYTF.

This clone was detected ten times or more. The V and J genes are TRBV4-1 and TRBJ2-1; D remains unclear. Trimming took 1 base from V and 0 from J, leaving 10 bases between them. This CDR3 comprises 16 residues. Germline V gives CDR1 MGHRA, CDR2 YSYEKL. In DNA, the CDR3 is TGCGCCAGCAGCCAAGTAGGAGTAAGCTCCTACAATGAGCAGTTCTTC. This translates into CASSQVGVSSYNEQFF.

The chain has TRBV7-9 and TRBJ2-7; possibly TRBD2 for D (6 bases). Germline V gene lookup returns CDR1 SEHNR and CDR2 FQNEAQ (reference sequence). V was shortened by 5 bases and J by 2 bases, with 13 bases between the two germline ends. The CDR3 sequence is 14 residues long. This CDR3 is CASSPRGNPYEQYF. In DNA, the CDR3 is TGTGCCAGCAGCCCCCGGGGGAATCCCTACGAGCAGTACTTC.

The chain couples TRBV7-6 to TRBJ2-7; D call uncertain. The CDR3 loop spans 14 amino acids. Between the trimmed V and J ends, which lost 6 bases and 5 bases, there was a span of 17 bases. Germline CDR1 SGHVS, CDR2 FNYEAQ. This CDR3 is CASRPRISTDEQYF. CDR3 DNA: TGTGCCAGCAGGCCCCGGATCTCGACGGACGAGCAGTACTTC.

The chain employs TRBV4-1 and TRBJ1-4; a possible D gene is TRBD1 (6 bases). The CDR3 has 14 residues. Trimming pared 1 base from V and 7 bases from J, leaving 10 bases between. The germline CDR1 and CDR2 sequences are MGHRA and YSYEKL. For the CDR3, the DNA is TGCGCCAGCAGCCAAGTTCAAGGGGGTGAAAAACTGTTTTTT. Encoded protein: CASSQVQGGEKLFF.

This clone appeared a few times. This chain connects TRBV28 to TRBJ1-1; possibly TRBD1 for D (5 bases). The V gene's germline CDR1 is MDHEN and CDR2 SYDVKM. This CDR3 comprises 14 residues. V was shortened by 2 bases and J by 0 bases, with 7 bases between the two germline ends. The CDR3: CASSLDSMNTEAFF. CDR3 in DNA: TGTGCCAGCAGTTTAGACAGCATGAACACTGAAGCTTTCTTT.

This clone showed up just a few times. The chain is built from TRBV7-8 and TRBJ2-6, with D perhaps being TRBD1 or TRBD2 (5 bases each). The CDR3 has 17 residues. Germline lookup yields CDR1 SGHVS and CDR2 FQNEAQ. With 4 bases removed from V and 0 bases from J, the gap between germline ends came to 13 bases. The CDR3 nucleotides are TGTGCCAGCAGCTCCGAGACAGACTACTCTGGGGCCAACGTCCTGACTTTC. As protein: CASSSETDYSGANVLTF. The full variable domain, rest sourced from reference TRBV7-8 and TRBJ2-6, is GAGVSQSPRYKVAKRGQDVALRCDPISGHVSLFWYQQALGQGPEFLTYFQNEAQLDKSGLPSDRFFAERPEGSVSTLKIQRTQQEDSAVYLCASSSETDYSGANVLTFGAGSRLTVL.

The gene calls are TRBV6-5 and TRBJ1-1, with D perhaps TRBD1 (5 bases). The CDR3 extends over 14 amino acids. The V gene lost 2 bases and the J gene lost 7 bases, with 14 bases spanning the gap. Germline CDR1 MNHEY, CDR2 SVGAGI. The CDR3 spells CASSYGLGTGEAFF. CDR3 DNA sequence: TGTGCCAGCAGTTACGGGTTGGGAACAGGTGAAGCTTTCTTT.

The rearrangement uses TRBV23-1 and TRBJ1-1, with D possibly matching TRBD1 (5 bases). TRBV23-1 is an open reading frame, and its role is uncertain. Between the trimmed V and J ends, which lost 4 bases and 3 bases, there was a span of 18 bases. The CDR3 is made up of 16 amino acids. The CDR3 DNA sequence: TGCGCCAGCAGTCGTTCAGGGACCACTCATGACACTGAAGCTTTCTTT. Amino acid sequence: CASSRSGTTHDTEAFF.